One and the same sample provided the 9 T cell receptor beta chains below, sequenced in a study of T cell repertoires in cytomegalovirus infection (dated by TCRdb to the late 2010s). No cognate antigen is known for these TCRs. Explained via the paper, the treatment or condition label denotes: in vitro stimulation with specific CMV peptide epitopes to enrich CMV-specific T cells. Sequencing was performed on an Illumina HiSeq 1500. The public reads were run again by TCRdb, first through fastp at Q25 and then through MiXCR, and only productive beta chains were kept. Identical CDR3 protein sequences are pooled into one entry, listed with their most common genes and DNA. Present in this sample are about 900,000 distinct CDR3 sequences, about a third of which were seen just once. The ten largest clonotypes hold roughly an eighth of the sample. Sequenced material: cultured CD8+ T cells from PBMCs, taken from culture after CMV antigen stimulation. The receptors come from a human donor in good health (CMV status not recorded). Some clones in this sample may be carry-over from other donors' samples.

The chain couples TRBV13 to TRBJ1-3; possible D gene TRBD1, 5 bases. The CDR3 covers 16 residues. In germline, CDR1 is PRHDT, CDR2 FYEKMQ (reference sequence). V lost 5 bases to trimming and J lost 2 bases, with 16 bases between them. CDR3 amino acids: CASSHRGGATGNTIYF. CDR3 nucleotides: TGTGCCAGCAGCCACCGTGGAGGGGCCACTGGAAACACCATATATTTT.

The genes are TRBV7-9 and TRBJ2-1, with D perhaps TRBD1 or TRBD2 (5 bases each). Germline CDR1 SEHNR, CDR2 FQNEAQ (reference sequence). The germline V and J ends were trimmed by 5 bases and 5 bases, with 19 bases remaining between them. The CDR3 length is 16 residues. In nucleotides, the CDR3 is TGTGCCAGCAGCCCCAGAGGGACGGACAAGCACAATGAGCAGTTCTTC. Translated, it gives CASSPRGTDKHNEQFF.

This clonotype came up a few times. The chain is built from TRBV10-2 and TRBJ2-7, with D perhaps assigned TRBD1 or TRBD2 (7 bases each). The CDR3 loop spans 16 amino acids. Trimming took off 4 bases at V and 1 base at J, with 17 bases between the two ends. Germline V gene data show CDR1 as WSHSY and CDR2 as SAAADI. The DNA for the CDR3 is TGCGCCAGCAGTGGGATACAGGGGAGGGAGTCCTACGAGCAGTACTTC. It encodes CASSGIQGRESYEQYF.

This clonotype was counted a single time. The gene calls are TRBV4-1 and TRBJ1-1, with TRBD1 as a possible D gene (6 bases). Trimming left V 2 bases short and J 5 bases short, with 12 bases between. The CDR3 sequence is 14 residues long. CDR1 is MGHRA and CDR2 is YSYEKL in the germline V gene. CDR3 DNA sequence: TGCGCCAGCAGCCAACTGGACAGTGAAACTGAAGCTTTCTTT. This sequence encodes CASSQLDSETEAFF.

The CDR3 loop is CASSLGDRDWGWDTEAFF. For the CDR3, the DNA is TGTGCCAGCAGCTTGGGGGACAGGGACTGGGGTTGGGACACTGAAGCTTTCTTT. The chain is built from TRBV5-5 and TRBJ1-1; 9 positions agree with TRBD1. Germline assignment: CDR1 SGHKS and CDR2 YYEKEE (reference sequence). Unmatched junction bases numbered 12, after V lost 0 bases and J lost 3 bases. This CDR3 has 18 residues.

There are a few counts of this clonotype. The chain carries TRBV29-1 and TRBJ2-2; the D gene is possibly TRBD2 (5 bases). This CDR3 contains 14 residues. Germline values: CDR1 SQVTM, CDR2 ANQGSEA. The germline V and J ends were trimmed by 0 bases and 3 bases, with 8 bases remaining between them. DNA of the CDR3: TGCAGCGTTGAAGATACGAGGGACACCGGGGAGCTGTTTTTT. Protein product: CSVEDTRDTGELFF.

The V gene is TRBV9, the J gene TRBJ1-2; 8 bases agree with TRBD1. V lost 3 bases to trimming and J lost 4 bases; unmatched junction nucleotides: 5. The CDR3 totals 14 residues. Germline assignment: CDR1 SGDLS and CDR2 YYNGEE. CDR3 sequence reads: CASSGHRGGYGYTF. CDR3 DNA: TGTGCCAGCAGCGGCCACAGGGGGGGCTATGGCTACACCTTC.

This CDR3 is CASSILPGGEQFF. The CDR3, as DNA: TGTGCCAGTAGTATATTACCAGGGGGTGAGCAGTTCTTC. This chain uses TRBV19 with TRBJ2-1; 7 positions agree with TRBD1. Germline V gives CDR1 LNHDA, CDR2 SQIVND (reference sequence). The CDR3 totals 13 residues. Trimming took 2 bases from V and 9 from J; bases not matched to a gene: 4.

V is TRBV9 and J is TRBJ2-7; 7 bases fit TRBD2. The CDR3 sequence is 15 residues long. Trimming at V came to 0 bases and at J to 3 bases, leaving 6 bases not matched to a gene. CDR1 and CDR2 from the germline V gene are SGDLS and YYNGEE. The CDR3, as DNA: TGTGCCAGCAGCGTAGAGGGAGGGACCAACTACGAGCAGTACTTC. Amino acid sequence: CASSVEGGTNYEQYF. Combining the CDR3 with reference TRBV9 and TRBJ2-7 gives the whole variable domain DSGVTQTPKHLITATGQRVTLRCSPRSGDLSVYWYQQSLDQGLQFLIQYYNGEERAKGNILERFSAQQFPDLHSELNLSSLELGDSALYFCASSVEGGTNYEQYFGPGTRLTVT.